This T cell receptor beta chain comes out of a study of shared clonotypes between healthy human individuals. Broader study findings: It was only blood that was sampled, and tissue repertoires likely differ. In contrast to clonotypes shared by all four donors, non-shared clonotypes had lower generation probabilities. Owing to a small donor count, the genetic and exposure-history diversity represented was limited.

The assay was immunoSEQ multiplex PCR, and TCRdb's table has in-frame clones only and misses some. The sample gives 1.5 million to 2.5 million clones, 85% to 95% of which show up once; less than 1.5% is in the top ten. Germline-derived CDR1 and CDR2 are SNHLY and FYNNEI. J was trimmed by 5 bases and V by 5 bases; bases with no gene match: 12. This CDR3 contains 16 residues. Worth noting for this clone: Antigen unknown.

CD45RO-negative, CCR7-selected cells formed the naive CD8 fraction, which excluded terminally differentiated effector memory CD45RA+ cells. There were only Caucasian adults among the donors, and all lived in Nashville, Tennessee. The sample was naive CD8+ T cells sorted from blood. The chain recombines TRBV2 with TRBJ2-5, with 9 nucleotides matching TRBD1. This sequence was found in a man in his late teens or twenties in good health. The CDR3 coding sequence is TGTGCCAGCAGTCGAGTCCCCGGGACAGGGATGGAGACCCAGTACTTC. This gives the protein CASSRVPGTGMETQYF.